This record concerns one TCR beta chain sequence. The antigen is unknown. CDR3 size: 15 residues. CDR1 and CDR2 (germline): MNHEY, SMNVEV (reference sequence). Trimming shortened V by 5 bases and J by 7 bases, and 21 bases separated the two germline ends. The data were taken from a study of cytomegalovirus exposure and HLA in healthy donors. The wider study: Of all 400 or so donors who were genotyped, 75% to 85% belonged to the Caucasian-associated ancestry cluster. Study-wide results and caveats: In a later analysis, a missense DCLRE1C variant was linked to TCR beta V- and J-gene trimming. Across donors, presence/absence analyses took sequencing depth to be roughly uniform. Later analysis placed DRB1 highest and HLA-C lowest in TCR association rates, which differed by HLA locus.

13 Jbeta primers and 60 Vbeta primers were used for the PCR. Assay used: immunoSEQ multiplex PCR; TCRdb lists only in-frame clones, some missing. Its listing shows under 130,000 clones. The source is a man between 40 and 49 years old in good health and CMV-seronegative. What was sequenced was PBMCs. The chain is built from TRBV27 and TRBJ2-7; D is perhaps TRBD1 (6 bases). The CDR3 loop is CASSPRGAASREQYF. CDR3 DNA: TGTGCCAGCAGTCCCAGGGGTGCGGCTAGTAGGGAGCAGTACTTC.